This T cell receptor beta chain was retrieved from a study of persistence of HIV-infected CD4 T cells. The stimulus was lysate of CMV-infected fibroblasts, around 10 ug/mL. CD40L/CD69 double-negative CD45RO-high memory CD4+ T cells were collected. Plasma HIV-1 RNA stayed below 50 copies/mL for at least 4 years. Between the trimmed V and J ends, which lost 8 bases and 15 bases, there was a span of 23 bases. The CDR3 is 13 residues long. Germline loops: CDR1 SNHLY, CDR2 FYNNEI. Sequencing used immunoSEQ version 4 in survey mode. Clones were sequenced by immunoSEQ multiplex PCR, and TCRdb holds only the in-frame ones, with some missing. The data show about 37,000 clones, 65% to 85% seen once. In regard to this clone: Antigen specificity is unknown.

J is TRBJ2-1 and V is TRBV2, with unresolved D. The TCR was taken from an adult man with HIV who was CMV-seropositive. The source material was CD4+ T cells sorted from PBMCs after roughly 17-hour stimulation, sampled from a patient who received antiretroviral therapy. CDR3 protein: CASFHTSQEAVFF. The CDR3 DNA reads TGTGCCAGCTTTCACACCTCCCAAGAGGCGGTGTTCTTC.